This is a list of T cell receptor beta chains from one sample in a study of molecular identifiers for immune sequencing clone quantification. TCRdb redid the calling of the PCR reads with MiXCR, one entry per CDR3 protein. The table lists approximately 500,000 distinct CDR3 sequences, roughly 23% of them singletons, with about 0.84% in the top ten. Specimen: naive CD8+ T cells from blood, with Jurkat cell RNA spiked in. The source of these receptors is a human donor in good health. Some libraries in this study had Jurkat cell RNA spiked in. CDR3s include the opening cysteine and the closing phenylalanine or tryptophan. The D gene is left open where the match is weak. A clone size is listed for some rows: how often the clone was seen (once, few, many), or a class if it is expanded.

CDR3nt	CDR3aa	abundance	v_gene	j_gene	d_gene
TGCGCCAGCAGCCAAGGCCCGGACTTGGCCTACGAGCAGTACTTC	CASSQGPDLAYEQYF	few	TRBV4-1	TRBJ2-7	-
TGTGCCAGCAGGGCGGACAGTTCATATAGCAATCAGCCCCAGCATTTT	CASRADSSYSNQPQHF	many	TRBV6-1	TRBJ1-5	-
TGCGCCAGCAGCCAAGATCGGGACAGGGTGCAACGCACTGAAGCTTTCTTT	CASSQDRDRVQRTEAFF	-	TRBV4-1	TRBJ1-1	TRBD1
TGTGCCAGCAGCCCCCCTGGGAGCTACCCGGAGACCCAGTACTTC	CASSPPGSYPETQYF	many	TRBV7-2	TRBJ2-5	-
TGTGCCAGCAGTCACCAAGGACAGGGGATCAATGAAAAACTGTTTTTT	CASSHQGQGINEKLFF	few	TRBV12-3/TRBV12-4	TRBJ1-4	TRBD1
TGCGCCAGCAGCCCGGGACAGGGCAATCAGCCCCAGCATTTT	CASSPGQGNQPQHF	many	TRBV2	TRBJ1-5	TRBD1
TGTGCCGGCAGTGCGAAAAGAATTACCATAGGGGAGACCCAGTACTTC	CAGSAKRITIGETQYF	few	TRBV2	TRBJ2-5	-
TGTGCCAGCAGGAGGAGACAGGAAGCTTTCTTT	CASRRRQEAFF	many	TRBV2	TRBJ1-1	-
TGTGCCAGCAGTGGGATCCCCGAGGATGAGCAGTACTTC	CASSGIPEDEQYF	many	TRBV28	TRBJ2-7	-
TGTGCCAGCAGCTTATTACTAGCGGGCCGAGGCACCGGGGAGCTGTTTTTT	CASSLLLAGRGTGELFF	-	TRBV7-9	TRBJ2-2	TRBD2
TGTGCCAGCAGTTTATTTGGGACAGAATCGATGTACACTGAAGCTTTCTTT	CASSLFGTESMYTEAFF	many	TRBV27	TRBJ1-1	TRBD1
TGTGCCAGCAGTTACCCCACGGTACCCAACTTGGAGCAGTACTTC	CASSYPTVPNLEQYF	-	TRBV6-2/TRBV6-3	TRBJ2-7	-
TGTGCCAGCAGCCCCAAGGCCGAGGCTGAAAAACTGTTTTTT	CASSPKAEAEKLFF	-	TRBV27	TRBJ1-4	-
TGCGCCAGCAGCTGGGCGGCGGGGGAGCTATACGAGCAGTACTTC	CASSWAAGELYEQYF	many	TRBV5-1	TRBJ2-7	TRBD2
TGTGCCAGCAGTACGAACGGTCAGCCCCAGCATTTT	CASSTNGQPQHF	many	TRBV7-9	TRBJ1-5	-
TGCAGCGTTATGACACAGGGTATGAACACTGAAGCTTTCTTT	CSVMTQGMNTEAFF	many	TRBV29-1	TRBJ1-1	-
TGCAGCGTTGTTCAGGGACCCTACGAGCAGTACTTC	CSVVQGPYEQYF	many	TRBV29-1	TRBJ2-7	-
TGTGCCTGGACTGTTAGCGGCTACGAGCAGTACTTC	CAWTVSGYEQYF	few	TRBV30	TRBJ2-7	-
TGTGCCAGCAGTCCCGGGGGAGTCTTTGAGCAGTTCTTC	CASSPGGVFEQFF	-	TRBV7-3	TRBJ2-1	-
TGTGCCTGGATGACATGGGAGCAAGAGACCCAGTACTTC	CAWMTWEQETQYF	many	TRBV30	TRBJ2-5	-
TGCGCCAGCAGCCAACATACAGGGTCCTACGAGCAGTACTTC	CASSQHTGSYEQYF	many	TRBV4-3	TRBJ2-7	-
TGTGCCAGCAGACTGGGTAATGAGCAGTTCTTC	CASRLGNEQFF	many	TRBV25-1	TRBJ2-1	-
TGTGCCAGCAGCTTCGGCCCGGGCCCCGTTGGTGAAGCTTTCTTT	CASSFGPGPVGEAFF	few	TRBV13	TRBJ1-1	-
TGTGCCTGGAGCCGGAGCGCGAACACCGGGGAGCTGTTTTTT	CAWSRSANTGELFF	many	TRBV30	TRBJ2-2	-
TGCAGTGGAACCCGCGGTGTGTCCTACGAGCAGTACTTC	CSGTRGVSYEQYF	-	TRBV20-1	TRBJ2-7	-
TGTGCCAGCAGTTATGGGACAGCGATAGATACGCAGTATTTT	CASSYGTAIDTQYF	-	TRBV27	TRBJ2-3	TRBD1
TGTGCCAGCAGTTTTGGGTCCTATAATTCACCCCTCCACTTT	CASSFGSYNSPLHF	-	TRBV12-3/TRBV12-4	TRBJ1-6	-
TGTGCCAGTAGTCATACCCGGGACAGCCTCTACGAGCAGTACTTC	CASSHTRDSLYEQYF	few	TRBV19	TRBJ2-7	TRBD1
TGTGCCAGCAGCCTTACAGGGTTCAGAGGCTACGAGCAGTACTTC	CASSLTGFRGYEQYF	few	TRBV3-1	TRBJ2-7	-